One and the same sample provided the 3 T cell receptor beta chains below, sequenced in a study of blood T cell repertoires in COVID-19. Libraries were prepared by immunoSEQ multiplex PCR; TCRdb keeps only in-frame clonotypes and omits some of them. The sample has under 150,000 clones; roughly 82% are singletons. Sequenced material: peripheral blood. Source of these receptors: an elderly man with acute or convalescent COVID-19.

This sequence joins TRBV11-1 and TRBJ2-3; 7 bases map to TRBD1. Germline CDR1 and CDR2: SGHAT and FQDESV (reference sequence). This CDR3 comprises 14 residues. Trimming removed 5 bases from V and 4 bases from J; junction bases left unmatched: 6. The CDR3 DNA reads as TGTGCCAGCAGCGCCGACAGGGCAGCAGATACGCAGTATTTT. Translation: CASSADRAADTQYF. The full variable domain, its missing parts supplied by reference TRBV11-1 and TRBJ2-3, is EAEVAQSPRYKITEKSQAVAFWCDPISGHATLYWYRQILGQGPELLVQFQDESVVDDSQLPKDRFSAERLKGVDSTLKIQPAELGDSAMYLCASSADRAADTQYFGPGTRLTVL.

The V gene is TRBV4-2, the J gene TRBJ1-2; 9 bases line up with TRBD1. The J segment lost 4 bases and the V segment lost 0 bases, leaving 6 bases of the junction unmatched. Germline V gene lookup returns CDR1 LGHNA and CDR2 YNFKEQ. The CDR3 spans 16 residues. CDR3: CASSQDTGQGFYGYTF. The CDR3 coding sequence is TGTGCCAGCAGCCAAGATACAGGACAGGGGTTCTATGGCTACACCTTC.

The chain uses TRBV7-9 and TRBJ1-5; 7 bases align to TRBD1. Germline assignment: CDR1 SEHNR and CDR2 FQNEAQ (reference sequence). V was pared by 5 bases and J by 4 bases, with 5 bases of the junction left unmatched. The CDR3 runs to 14 residues. The CDR3 spells CASSLTGENQPQHF. CDR3 DNA sequence: TGTGCCAGCAGCCTTACAGGGGAGAATCAGCCCCAGCATTTT.